This T cell receptor (beta chain) comes out of a study of T cell clones after liver transplantation (dated by TCRdb to between 2018 and 2020). About the investigation overall: The samples were obtained from ITN030ST, a randomized trial that attempted immunosuppression withdrawal within 2 years after liver transplantation. Of the 8 liver transplant recipients making up the studied cohort, 3 were classified as tolerant and 5 as non-tolerant. Of the eight recipients, a few were HCV-positive, while the remaining recipients had been transplanted for non-autoimmune, non-viral indications. Donor-reactive T cell clones were identified by TCRbeta sequencing following a pre-transplant mixed lymphocyte reaction and were subsequently tracked in post-transplant blood. Blood samples were collected pre-transplant, pre-randomization before withdrawal, and post-randomization after either full withdrawal or failed withdrawal. Tolerance was defined as complete immunosuppression withdrawal for at least one year with no rise in liver enzymes beyond twice the upper limit of normal. The subjects received no induction therapy and were kept on standard immunosuppression until randomization at 12-24 months post-transplant. Third party-reactive TCRbeta sequences from pre-transplant MLRs were also identified as an antigen-independent comparator for donor-reactive sequences. Summary of the overall study and its limitations: In a couple of subjects, low numbers of available donor cells limited the measurable donor-reactive repertoire. After accounting for repertoire turnover, donor-reactive detection was significantly reduced in 7 of 8 subjects for CD4 and 8 of 8 for CD8. In most of the 8 subjects, regardless of tolerance or HCV status, circulating donor-reactive CD4 TCRbeta sequences dropped significantly post-transplant. Conclusions were preliminary, limited by small, heterogeneous patient numbers and non-standardized post-transplant time points. Because allograft tissue specimens were not available, migration of donor-reactive T cells into the graft, rather than deletion, may have occurred. Donor-reactive sequences decreased more than third party-reactive sequences, which suggests partial antigen-specific deletion that was not related to withdrawal success.

As concerns this clone: Its antigen specificity is not known. Base-call qualities are not available, and no considerably larger clone is one nucleotide away.

High-throughput TCRbeta CDR3 sequencing of frozen genomic DNA was performed by immunoSEQ, including PCR amplification, mapping, bias correction and internal controls. The authors' analysis ran thus. Productive rearrangements were retained, and unique TCRbeta sequences were defined by the CDR3 nucleotide sequence together with the V and J gene. Donor-reactive sequences required at least 5-fold expansion in CFSE-low cells versus unstimulated pre-transplant cells and at least 0.01% frequency. Minimum frequency thresholds were set for each subject on the basis of the unstimulated sample with the lowest template count, so that a detection power of at least 90% was ensured. Jensen-Shannon divergence between the top 1000 TCRbeta sequences post-transplant and pre-transplant was used to measure repertoire turnover. Changes in detection of donor-reactive sequences were assessed with two-sided Fisher's exact tests. TCRdb obtained this table from immuneACCESS and retained in-frame rearrangements with V and J assigned. These tables miss some clones; where compared with another copy, unresolved V genes account for less than half of the shortfall, and the remainder is unexplained. The DNA gave D and trimming, while V, J and clone size come from that table. Here the sample has around 110,000 clones; just over 90% occur a single time. 0.83% of the sample rests with the top ten.

Thawed unstimulated PBMCs were stained for CD3, CD4 and CD8 and FACS-sorted into CD3+CD4+ and CD3+CD8+ populations. All 8 studied subjects were randomized to immunosuppression withdrawal. Genomic DNA was isolated with the Qiagen DNeasy Blood and Tissue Kit. From cysteine to phenylalanine, the CDR3 is 15 amino acids long. Only CDR3 DNA remains: 45 bases, in frame from the first base. CDR1 and CDR2, looked up from the germline V gene, are SGHAT and FQNNGV. V is pruned by 3 bases and J by 7 bases, leaving 7 bases of the junction without a gene match. The sequence derives from a human patient who received a liver transplant. A transplant means some T cells may be of graft donor rather than patient origin. Sequenced here: CD4+ T cells from blood, sampled 12 months after liver transplant. The chain employs TRBV11-2 and TRBJ2-2; 8 central bases correspond to TRBD2. The DNA sequence is as follows: TGTGCCAGCAGCTTGCGGGAGGCGGACCTCGGGGAGCTGTTTTTT. It specifies CASSLREADLGELFF.